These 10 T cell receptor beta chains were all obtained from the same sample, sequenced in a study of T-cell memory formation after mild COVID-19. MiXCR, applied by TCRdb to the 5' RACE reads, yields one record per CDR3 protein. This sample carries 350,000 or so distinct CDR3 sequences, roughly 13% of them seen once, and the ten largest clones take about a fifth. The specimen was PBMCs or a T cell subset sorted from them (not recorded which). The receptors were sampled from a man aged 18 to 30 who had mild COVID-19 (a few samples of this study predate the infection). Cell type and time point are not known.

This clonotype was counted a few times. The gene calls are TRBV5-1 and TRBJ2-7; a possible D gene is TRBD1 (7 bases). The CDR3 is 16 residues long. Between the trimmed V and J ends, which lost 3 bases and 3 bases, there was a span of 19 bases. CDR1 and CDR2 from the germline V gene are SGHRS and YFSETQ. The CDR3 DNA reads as TGCGCCAGCAGCTCGGGACTGACAGGGTCGTTCTACGAGCAGTACGTC. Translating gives CASSSGLTGSFYEQYV.

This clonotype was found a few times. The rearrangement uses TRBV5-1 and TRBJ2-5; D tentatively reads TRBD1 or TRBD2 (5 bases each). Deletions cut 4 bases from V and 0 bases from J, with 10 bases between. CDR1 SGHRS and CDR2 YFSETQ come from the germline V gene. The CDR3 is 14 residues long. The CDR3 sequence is CASSRDGNQETQYF. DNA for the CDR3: TGCGCCAGCAGCCGGGACGGGAACCAAGAGACCCAGTACTTC.

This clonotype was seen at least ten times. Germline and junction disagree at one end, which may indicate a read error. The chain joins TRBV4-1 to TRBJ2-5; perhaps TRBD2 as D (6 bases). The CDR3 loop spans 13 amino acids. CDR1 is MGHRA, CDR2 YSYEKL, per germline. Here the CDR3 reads CASSHPRGETQYF. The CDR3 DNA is TGTGCCAGCAGCCATCCCCGGGGGGAGACCCAGTACTTC.

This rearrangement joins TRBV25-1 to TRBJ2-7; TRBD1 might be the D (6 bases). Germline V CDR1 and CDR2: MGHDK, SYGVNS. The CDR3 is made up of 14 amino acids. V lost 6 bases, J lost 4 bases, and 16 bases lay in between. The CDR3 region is CASRGTGNSYEQYF. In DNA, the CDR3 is TGTGCCAGCAGAGGAACAGGGAACTCATACGAGCAGTACTTC.

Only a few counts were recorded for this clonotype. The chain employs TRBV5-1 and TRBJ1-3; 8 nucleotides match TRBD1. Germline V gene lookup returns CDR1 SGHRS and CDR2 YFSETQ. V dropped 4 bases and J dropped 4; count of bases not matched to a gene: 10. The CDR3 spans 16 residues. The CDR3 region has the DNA TGCGCCAGCAGCCGCAACAGGGGGTCGCCCGGAAACACCATATATTTT. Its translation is CASSRNRGSPGNTIYF.

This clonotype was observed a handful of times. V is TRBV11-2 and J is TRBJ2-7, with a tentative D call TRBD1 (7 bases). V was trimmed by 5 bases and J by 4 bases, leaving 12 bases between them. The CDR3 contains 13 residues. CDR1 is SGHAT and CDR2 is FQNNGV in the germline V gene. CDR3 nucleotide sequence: TGTGCCAGCAGCGCGGGACAGCCTTACGAGCAGTACTTC. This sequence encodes CASSAGQPYEQYF.

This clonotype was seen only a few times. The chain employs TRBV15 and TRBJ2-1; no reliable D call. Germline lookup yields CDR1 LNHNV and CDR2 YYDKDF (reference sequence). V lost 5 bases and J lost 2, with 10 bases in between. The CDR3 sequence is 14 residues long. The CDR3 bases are TGTGCCACCAGCTCAAGGAACACCTACAATGAGCAGTTCTTC. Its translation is CATSSRNTYNEQFF.

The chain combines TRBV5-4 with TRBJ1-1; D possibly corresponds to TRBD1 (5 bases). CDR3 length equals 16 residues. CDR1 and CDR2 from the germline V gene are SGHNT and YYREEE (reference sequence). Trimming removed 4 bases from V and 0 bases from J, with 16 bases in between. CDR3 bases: TGTGCCAGCAGCCTAGGGGCAGGGAATATGAACACTGAAGCTTTCTTT. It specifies CASSLGAGNMNTEAFF.

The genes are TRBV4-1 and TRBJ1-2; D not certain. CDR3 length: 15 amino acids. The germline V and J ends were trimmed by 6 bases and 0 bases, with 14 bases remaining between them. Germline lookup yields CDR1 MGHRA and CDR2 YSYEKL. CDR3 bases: TGCGCCAGCAGATCCGGCGCCTTAGCTAACTATGGCTACACCTTC. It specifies CASRSGALANYGYTF.

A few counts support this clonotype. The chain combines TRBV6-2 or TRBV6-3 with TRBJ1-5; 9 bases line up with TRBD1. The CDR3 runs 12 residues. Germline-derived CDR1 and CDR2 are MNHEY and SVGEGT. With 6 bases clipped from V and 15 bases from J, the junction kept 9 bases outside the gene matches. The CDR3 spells CASSGWDRALHF. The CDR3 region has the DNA TGTGCCAGCAGCGGCTGGGACAGGGCTTTGCATTTT.